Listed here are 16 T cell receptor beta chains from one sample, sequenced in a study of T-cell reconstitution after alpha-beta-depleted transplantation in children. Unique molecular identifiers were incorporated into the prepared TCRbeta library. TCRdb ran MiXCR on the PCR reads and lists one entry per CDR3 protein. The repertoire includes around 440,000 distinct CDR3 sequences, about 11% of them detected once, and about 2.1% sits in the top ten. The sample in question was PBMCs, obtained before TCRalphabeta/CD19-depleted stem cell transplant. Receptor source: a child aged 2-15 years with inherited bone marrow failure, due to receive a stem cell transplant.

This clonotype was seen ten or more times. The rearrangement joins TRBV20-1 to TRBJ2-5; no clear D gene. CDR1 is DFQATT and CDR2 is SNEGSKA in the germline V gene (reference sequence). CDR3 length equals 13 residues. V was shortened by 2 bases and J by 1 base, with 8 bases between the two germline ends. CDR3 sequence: CSARRLPQETQYF. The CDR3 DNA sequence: TGCAGTGCTAGACGGCTGCCCCAAGAGACCCAGTACTTC.

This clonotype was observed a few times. The CDR3 nucleotides read TGTGCCGGGCTGACTAGCGGGGAGTACGAGCAGTACTTC. Encoded protein: CAGLTSGEYEQYF. The J gene is TRBJ2-7, the V gene TRBV30; 11 bases fit TRBD2. The CDR3 loop spans 13 amino acids. Germline V gene lookup returns CDR1 GTSNPN and CDR2 SVGIG (reference sequence). With 8 bases clipped from V and 4 bases from J, the junction kept 7 bases outside the gene matches.

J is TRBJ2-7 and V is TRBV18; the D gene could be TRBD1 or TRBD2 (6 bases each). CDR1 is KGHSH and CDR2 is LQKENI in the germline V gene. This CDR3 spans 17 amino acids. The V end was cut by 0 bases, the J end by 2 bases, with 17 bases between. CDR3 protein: CASSPPPGAVFAYEQYF. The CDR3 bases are TGTGCCAGCTCACCACCCCCGGGGGCCGTCTTTGCCTACGAGCAGTACTTC.

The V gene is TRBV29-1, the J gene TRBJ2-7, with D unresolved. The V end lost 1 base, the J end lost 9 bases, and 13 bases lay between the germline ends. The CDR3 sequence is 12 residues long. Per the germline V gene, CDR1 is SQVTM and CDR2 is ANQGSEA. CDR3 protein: CSVEGHTTGQYF. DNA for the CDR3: TGCAGCGTTGAAGGACATACGACCGGGCAGTACTTC.

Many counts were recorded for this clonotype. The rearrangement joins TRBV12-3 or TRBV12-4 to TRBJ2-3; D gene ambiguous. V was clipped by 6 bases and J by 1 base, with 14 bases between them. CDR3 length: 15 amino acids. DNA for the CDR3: TGTGCCAGCAGGCCCCCCGACTTGCGCACAGATACGCAGTATTTT. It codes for CASRPPDLRTDTQYF.

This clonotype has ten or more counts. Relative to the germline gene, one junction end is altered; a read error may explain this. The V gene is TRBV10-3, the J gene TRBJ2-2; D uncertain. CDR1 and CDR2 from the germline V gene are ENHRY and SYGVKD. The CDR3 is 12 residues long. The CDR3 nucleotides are TGTGCCATCTCATCGAAAACCGGGGAGCTGTTTTTT. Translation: CAISSKTGELFF.

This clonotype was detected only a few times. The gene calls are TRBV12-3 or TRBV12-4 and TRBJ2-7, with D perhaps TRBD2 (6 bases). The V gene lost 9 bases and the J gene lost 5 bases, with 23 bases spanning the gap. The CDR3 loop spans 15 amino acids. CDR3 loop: CASSLLARESDEQYF. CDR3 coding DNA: TGTGCCAGTAGCCTCTTAGCCCGGGAGTCGGACGAGCAGTACTTC.

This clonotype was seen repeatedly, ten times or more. CDR3 in DNA: TGTGCCAGCAGCACGAGGCATAATGAAAAACTGTTTTTT. As protein: CASSTRHNEKLFF. The rearrangement uses TRBV11-2 and TRBJ1-4; D call uncertain. The CDR3 loop spans 13 amino acids. V was trimmed by 5 bases and J by 4 bases, leaving 8 bases between them. Germline values: CDR1 SGHAT, CDR2 FQNNGV.

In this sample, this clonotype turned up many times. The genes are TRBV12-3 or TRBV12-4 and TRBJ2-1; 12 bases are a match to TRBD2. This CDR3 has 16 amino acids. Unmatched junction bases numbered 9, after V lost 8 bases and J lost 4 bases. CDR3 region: CASQKTSGREYNEQFF. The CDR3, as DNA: TGTGCCAGCCAGAAGACTAGCGGGAGAGAATACAATGAGCAGTTCTTC.

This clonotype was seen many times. This chain's CDR3 is CASSFALSTAYEQYF. In nucleotides, the CDR3 is TGCGCCAGCAGCTTTGCGCTCTCTACCGCCTACGAGCAGTACTTC. The genes are TRBV5-1 and TRBJ2-7, with D uncertain. The germline CDR1 and CDR2 sequences are SGHRS and YFSETQ. The length of the CDR3 is 15 residues. Trimming removed 2 bases at V and 2 bases at J, with 14 bases between.

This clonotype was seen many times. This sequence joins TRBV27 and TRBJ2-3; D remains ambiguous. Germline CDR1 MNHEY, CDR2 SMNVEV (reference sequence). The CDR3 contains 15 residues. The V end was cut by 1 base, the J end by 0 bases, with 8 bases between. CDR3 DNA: TGTGCCAGCAGTTTATTTGGATCTAGCACAGATACGCAGTATTTT. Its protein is CASSLFGSSTDTQYF.

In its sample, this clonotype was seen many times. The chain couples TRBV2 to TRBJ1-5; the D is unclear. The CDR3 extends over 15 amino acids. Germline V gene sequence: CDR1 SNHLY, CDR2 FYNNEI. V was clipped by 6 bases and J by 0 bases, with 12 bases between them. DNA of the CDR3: TGTGCCAGCAGCGATCGGGCCATTAGCAATCAGCCCCAGCATTTT. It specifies CASSDRAISNQPQHF.

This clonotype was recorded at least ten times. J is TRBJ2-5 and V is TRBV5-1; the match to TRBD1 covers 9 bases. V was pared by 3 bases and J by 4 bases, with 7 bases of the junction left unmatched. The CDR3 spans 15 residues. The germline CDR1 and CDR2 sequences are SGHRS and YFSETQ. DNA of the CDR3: TGCGCCAGCAGCTCGAATACAGGGGGCGGAGAGACCCAGTACTTC. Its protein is CASSSNTGGGETQYF.

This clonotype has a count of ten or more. In DNA, the CDR3 is TGTGCCAGCAGCCAACGGGGGACAGGGGACTACGAGCAGTACTTC. It yields the protein CASSQRGTGDYEQYF. The V call is TRBV12-3 or TRBV12-4, the J call TRBJ2-7; 10 bases fit TRBD1. This CDR3 comprises 15 residues. Losses at the gene ends were 6 bases for V and 3 bases for J; bases not matched to a gene: 8.

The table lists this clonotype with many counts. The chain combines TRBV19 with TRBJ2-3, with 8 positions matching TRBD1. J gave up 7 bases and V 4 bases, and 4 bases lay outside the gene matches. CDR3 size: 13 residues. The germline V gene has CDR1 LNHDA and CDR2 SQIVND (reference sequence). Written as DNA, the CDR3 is TGTGCCAGTAGTACGGGACAGGACAATACGCAGTATTTT. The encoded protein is CASSTGQDNTQYF. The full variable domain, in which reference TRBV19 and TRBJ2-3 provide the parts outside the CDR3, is DGGITQSPKYLFRKEGQNVTLSCEQNLNHDAMYWYRQDPGQGLRLIYYSQIVNDFQKGDIAEGYSVSREKKESFPLTVTSAQKNPTAFYLCASSTGQDNTQYFGPGTRLTVL.

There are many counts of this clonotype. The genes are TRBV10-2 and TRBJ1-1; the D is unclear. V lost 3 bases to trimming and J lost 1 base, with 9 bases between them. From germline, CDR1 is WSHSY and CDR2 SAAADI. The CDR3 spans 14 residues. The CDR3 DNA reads TGCGCCAGCAGTGACTGGAGGCCGAACACTGAAGCTTTCTTT. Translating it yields CASSDWRPNTEAFF.